The clone carrying this T cell receptor beta chain has only one observation. Its specificity is not known. It may be a read error: a sequence one base away is much more abundant. The data were obtained in a study of T cells in Graves' hyperthyroidism and ophthalmopathy. In the study overall: Initial diagnosis, before any treatment, was when peripheral blood was collected. Findings of the study overall: By a 13 V-J model, ophthalmopathy was set apart from stable hyperthyroidism.

PBMCs were collected from a 10 ml volume of fresh peripheral blood. The CDR3 has 14 amino acids. In germline, CDR1 is MDHEN, CDR2 SYDVKM. Regions amplified from RNA transcripts were the TCR beta CDR3 regions. Initially, a first-round RT-PCR of the TCR CDR3 employed the HTBI primer set. TCRdb re-derived calls from the multiplex PCR reads in MiXCR, one entry per CDR3 protein. The sample yields around 350,000 distinct CDR3 sequences, about 15% seen once. The receptor's source is a woman aged 55-69 years with Graves' ophthalmopathy. Sequencing was done on a sample of blood. V is TRBV28 and J is TRBJ2-1, with 8 nucleotides matching TRBD2. Here the CDR3 DNA reads TGTGCCAGCATCACCGGGACTAGTGACAATGAGCTGTTCTTC. Its translation: CASITGTSDNELFF.